Each of the 6 T cell receptor beta chains below was sequenced from the same sample in a study of technical replicates of blood from several donors. Using immunoSEQ multiplex PCR, the repertoire was profiled, and TCRdb retains in-frame clones only, with some absent. The data contain about 75,000 clones, approximately 97% of them singletons. Sequenced material: T cells isolated from PBMCs. These TCRs come from a human donor in good health.

This clone was recorded only once. For the CDR3, the DNA is TGTGCCTGGAACTCAGGGAGGAATGAGCAGTTCTTC. Translated, it gives CAWNSGRNEQFF. V and J are TRBV30 and TRBJ2-1; D perhaps matches TRBD2 (6 bases). The CDR3 has 12 residues. With 4 bases removed from V and 7 bases from J, the gap between germline ends came to 11 bases. Germline CDR1 and CDR2: GTSNPN and SVGIG (reference sequence). Supplemented by reference TRBV30 and TRBJ2-1, the full variable domain reads SQTIHQWPATLVQPVGSPLSLECTVEGTSNPNLYWYRQAAGRGLQLLFYSVGIGQISSEVPQNLSASRPQDRQFILSSKKLLLSDSGFYLCAWNSGRNEQFFGPGTRLTVL.

V usage is TRBV11-2 and J usage is TRBJ1-1, with TRBD1 identical over 7 bases. Germline lookup yields CDR1 SGHAT and CDR2 FQNNGV. The CDR3 spans 13 residues. V was pared by 11 bases and J by 5 bases, with 11 bases of the junction left unmatched. Here the CDR3 DNA reads TGTGCCGTCCGTCGACAGGGTGGAACTGAAGCTTTCTTT. It is translated as CAVRRQGGTEAFF.

The chain recombines TRBV6-6 with TRBJ2-7, with 9 bases fitting TRBD1. Trimming at V came to 6 bases and at J to 3 bases, leaving 12 bases not matched to a gene. Germline CDR1 MNHNY, CDR2 SVGAGI (reference sequence). The CDR3 spans 16 residues. In DNA, the CDR3 is TGTGCCAGCAGCTACCGGGGACAGGGTTATTTCTACGAGCAGTACTTC. Protein product: CASSYRGQGYFYEQYF.

A single count supports this clone. V gene TRBV6-1 combines with J gene TRBJ2-7; 9 bases agree with TRBD2. Germline V lookup: CDR1 MNHNS, CDR2 SASEGT. V lost 4 bases and J lost 4; bases outside the gene matches: 8. This CDR3 has 15 residues. This CDR3 is CASSGSSGGPYEQYF. CDR3 coding DNA: TGTGCCAGCAGTGGCAGTAGCGGGGGACCTTACGAGCAGTACTTC.

The genes are TRBV7-3 and TRBJ2-1, with 9 bases aligning to TRBD1. The CDR3 covers 15 residues. The germline gives CDR1 SGHTA, CDR2 FQGTGA. The ends lost 4 bases at V and 7 bases at J; junction bases unmatched: 8. This CDR3 reads CASSSPGTGFNEQFF. The CDR3 region has the DNA TGTGCCAGCAGCTCACCGGGGACAGGGTTTAATGAGCAGTTCTTC. The full variable domain, in which reference TRBV7-3 and TRBJ2-1 provide the parts outside the CDR3, is GAGVSQTPSNKVTEKGKYVELRCDPISGHTALYWYRQSLGQGPEFLIYFQGTGAADDSGLPNDRFFAVRPEGSVSTLKIQRTERGDSAVYLCASSSPGTGFNEQFFGPGTRLTVL.

This chain joins TRBV6-1 and TRBJ2-1, with D hard to call. This CDR3 is built from 13 residues. V shed 2 bases and J shed 5 bases, with 7 bases lying between them. CDR1 MNHNS and CDR2 SASEGT come from the germline V gene. The CDR3: CASSERLDNEQFF. The CDR3 bases are TGTGCCAGCAGTGAAAGACTTGACAATGAGCAGTTCTTC.